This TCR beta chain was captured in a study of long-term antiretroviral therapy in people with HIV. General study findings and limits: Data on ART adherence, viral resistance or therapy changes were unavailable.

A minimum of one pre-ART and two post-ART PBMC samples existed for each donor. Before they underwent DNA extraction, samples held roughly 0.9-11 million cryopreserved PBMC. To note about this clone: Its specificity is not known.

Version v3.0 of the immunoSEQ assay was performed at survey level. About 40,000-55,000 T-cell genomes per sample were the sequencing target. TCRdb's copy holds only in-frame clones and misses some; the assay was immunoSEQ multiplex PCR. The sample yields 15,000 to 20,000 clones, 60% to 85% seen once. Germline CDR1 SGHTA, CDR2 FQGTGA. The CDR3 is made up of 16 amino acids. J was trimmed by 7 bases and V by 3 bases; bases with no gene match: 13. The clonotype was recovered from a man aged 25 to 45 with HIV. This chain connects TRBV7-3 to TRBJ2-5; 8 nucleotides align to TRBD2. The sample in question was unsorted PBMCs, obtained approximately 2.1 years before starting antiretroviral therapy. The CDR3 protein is CASSFRPSGHLGTQYF. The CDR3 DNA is TGTGCCAGCAGCTTCAGGCCTAGCGGGCATCTTGGGACCCAGTACTTC.